This note documents a single T cell receptor beta chain sequence. What it binds is not known. The CDR3 goes on 3 residues after the read ends, and that part is filled in from the germline J gene. Germline V gene lookup returns CDR1 SGHNT and CDR2 YYREEE (reference sequence). The ends lost 4 bases at V and 5 bases at J; junction bases unmatched: 10. This CDR3 has 15 amino acids. Average input was around 1,300 ng genomic DNA for immunoSEQ TCR beta CDR3 amplification. Only in-frame clones appear in the TCRdb table, and some are missing; sequencing was by immunoSEQ multiplex PCR. This table holds tens of thousands of clones. These data are taken from a study of T cells in women clearing cervical HPV infection. Study context: Blood came at first lesion visit for cases, post-clearance for controls. Study-wide results and limits: CIN3+ cases had significantly higher TCR richness than controls; evenness did not differ.

V and J are TRBV5-4 and TRBJ1-2, with 8 bases that match TRBD1. This sequence was found in a woman aged 18-70 years with a cervical HPV16 infection that either progressed to CIN3+ or cleared (not recorded which). The sequencing sample was made of blood buffy coat. Here the CDR3 reads CASSPESGQVYGYTF. Incomplete CDR3 DNA: TGTGCCAGCAGCCCGGAGTCGGGACAGGTATATGGC.